This TCR beta chain comes out of a study of tissue T cells after allogeneic stem cell transplantation. In regard to this clone: Antigen specificity is unknown. All gene names here are mouse names. The sequence runs out 1 residue before the end of the CDR3; the remainder is reconstructed from the germline J gene.

Points from the study as a whole: Across patients, clones rarely overlapped, yet motif clusters were shared tissue-specifically.

Here immunoSEQ multiplex PCR was the method, and the copy in TCRdb shows in-frame clones only, minus some. Of several thousand clones in the sample, 40% to 50% were seen once. Noted time point: mouse harvest day 7 after allogeneic transplant. Tail vein injection delivered 10^7 T-cell-depleted bone marrow cells and 10^6 splenic CD5+ T cells. The germline V gene has CDR1 KGHPV and CDR2 FQNQEV (reference sequence). The V end lost 2 bases, the J end lost 4 bases, and 12 bases lay between the germline ends. The CDR3 loop spans 15 amino acids. The sequence was collected from a female BALB/c mouse given C57BL/6 T cells with graft-versus-host disease after an allogeneic hematopoietic cell transplant. Specimen: gut tissue. This chain links TRBV26 with TRBJ1-3, with D possibly matching TRBD1 (6 bases). CDR3 DNA (partial): TGTGCCAGCAGTCTGGAGGGGGTGAAGGGAAATACGCTCTAT. Its translation is CASSLEGVKGNTLY. The complete CDR3 sequence is CASSLEGVKGNTLYF.